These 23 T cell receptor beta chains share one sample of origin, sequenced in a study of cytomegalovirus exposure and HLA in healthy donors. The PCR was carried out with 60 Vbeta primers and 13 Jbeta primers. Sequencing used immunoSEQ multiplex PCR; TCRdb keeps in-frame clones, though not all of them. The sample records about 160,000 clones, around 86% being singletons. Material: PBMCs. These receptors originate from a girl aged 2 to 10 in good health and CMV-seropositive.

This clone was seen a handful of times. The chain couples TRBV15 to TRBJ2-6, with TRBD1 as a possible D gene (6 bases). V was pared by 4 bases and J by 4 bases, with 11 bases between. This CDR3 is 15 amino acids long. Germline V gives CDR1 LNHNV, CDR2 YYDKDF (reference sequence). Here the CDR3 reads CATSNTGSGANVLTF. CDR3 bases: TGTGCCACCAGCAATACAGGGTCCGGGGCCAACGTCCTGACTTTC.

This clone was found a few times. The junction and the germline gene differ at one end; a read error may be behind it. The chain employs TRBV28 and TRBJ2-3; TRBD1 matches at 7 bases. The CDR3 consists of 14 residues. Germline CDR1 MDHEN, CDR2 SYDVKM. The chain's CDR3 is CASRMTGCTYTQYF. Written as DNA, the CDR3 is TGTGCCAGCAGAATGACAGGGTGCACATATACGCAGTATTTT.

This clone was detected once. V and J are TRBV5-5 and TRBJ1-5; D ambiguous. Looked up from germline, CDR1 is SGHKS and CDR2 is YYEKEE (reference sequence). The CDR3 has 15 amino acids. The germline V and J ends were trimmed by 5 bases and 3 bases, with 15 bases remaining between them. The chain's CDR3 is CASSPGKGPNQPQHF. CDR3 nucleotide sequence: TGTGCCAGCAGTCCCGGGAAGGGCCCCAATCAGCCCCAGCATTTT.

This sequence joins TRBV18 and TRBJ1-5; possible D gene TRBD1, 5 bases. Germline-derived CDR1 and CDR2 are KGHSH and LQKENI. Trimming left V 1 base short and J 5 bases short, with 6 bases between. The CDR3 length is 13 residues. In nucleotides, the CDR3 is TGTGCCAGCTCACCACGGGGCGATCAGCCCCAGCATTTT. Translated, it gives CASSPRGDQPQHF.

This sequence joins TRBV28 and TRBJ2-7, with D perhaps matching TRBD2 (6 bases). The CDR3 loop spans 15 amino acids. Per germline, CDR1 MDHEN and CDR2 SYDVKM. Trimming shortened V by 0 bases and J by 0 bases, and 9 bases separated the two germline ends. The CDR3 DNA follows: TGTGCCAGCAGTTTATGGGGCGGGATCTCCTACGAGCAGTACTTC. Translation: CASSLWGGISYEQYF.

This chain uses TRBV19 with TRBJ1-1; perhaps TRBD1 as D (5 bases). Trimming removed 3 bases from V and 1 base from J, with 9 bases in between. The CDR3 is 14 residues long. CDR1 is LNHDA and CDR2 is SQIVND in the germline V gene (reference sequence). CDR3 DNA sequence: TGTGCCAGTAGTATGGGGGGTAGGAACACTGAAGCTTTCTTT. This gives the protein CASSMGGRNTEAFF.

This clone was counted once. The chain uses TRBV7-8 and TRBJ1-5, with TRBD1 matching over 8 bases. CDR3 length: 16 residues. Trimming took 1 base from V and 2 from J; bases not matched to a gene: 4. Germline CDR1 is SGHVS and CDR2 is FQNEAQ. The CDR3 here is CASSLVQTGGNQPQHF. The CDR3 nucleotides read TGTGCCAGCAGCTTAGTTCAGACAGGGGGCAATCAGCCCCAGCATTTT.

The CDR3 DNA is TGTGCCAGCAGCTTGGGGGGGGGCCGGAGCAATCAGCCCCAGCATTTT. It translates to CASSLGGGRSNQPQHF. The rearrangement links TRBV5-4 to TRBJ1-5; maybe TRBD1 (6 bases). Germline CDR1 SGHNT, CDR2 YYREEE (reference sequence). The CDR3 is 16 residues long. Trimming took off 0 bases at V and 1 base at J, with 11 bases between the two ends.

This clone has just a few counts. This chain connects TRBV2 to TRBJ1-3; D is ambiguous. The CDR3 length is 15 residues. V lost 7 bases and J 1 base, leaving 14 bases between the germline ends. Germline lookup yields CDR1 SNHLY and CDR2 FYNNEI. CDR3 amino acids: CASKEIRKSGNTIYF. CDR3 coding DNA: TGTGCCAGCAAGGAGATAAGAAAATCTGGAAACACCATATATTTT. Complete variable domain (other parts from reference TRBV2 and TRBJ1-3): EPEVTQTPSHQVTQMGQEVILRCVPISNHLYFYWYRQILGQKVEFLVSFYNNEISEKSEIFDDQFSVERPDGSNFTLKIRSTKLEDSAMYFCASKEIRKSGNTIYFGEGSWLTVV.

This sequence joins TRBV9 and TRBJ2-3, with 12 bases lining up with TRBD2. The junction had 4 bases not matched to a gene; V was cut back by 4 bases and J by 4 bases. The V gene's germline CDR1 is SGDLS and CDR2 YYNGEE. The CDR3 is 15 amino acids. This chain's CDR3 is CASSYGLAGPDTQYF. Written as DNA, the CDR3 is TGTGCCAGCAGCTACGGACTAGCGGGACCAGATACGCAGTATTTT.

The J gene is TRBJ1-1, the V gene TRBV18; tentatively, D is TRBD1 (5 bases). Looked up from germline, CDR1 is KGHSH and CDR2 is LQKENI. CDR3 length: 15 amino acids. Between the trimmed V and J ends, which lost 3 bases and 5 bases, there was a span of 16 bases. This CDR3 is CASSPLVGASTEAFF. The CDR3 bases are TGTGCCAGCTCACCCCTAGTAGGGGCGAGTACTGAAGCTTTCTTT.

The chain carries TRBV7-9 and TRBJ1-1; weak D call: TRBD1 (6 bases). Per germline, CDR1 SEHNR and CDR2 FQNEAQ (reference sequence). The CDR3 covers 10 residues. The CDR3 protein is CSEGDEKAFF. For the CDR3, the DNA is TGTTCCGAGGGGGACGAGAAAGCTTTCTTT. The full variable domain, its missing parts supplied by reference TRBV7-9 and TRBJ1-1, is DTGVSQNPRHKITKRGQNVTFRCDPISEHNRLYWYRQTLGQGPEFLTYFQNEAQLEKSRLLSDRFSAERPKGSFSTLEIQRTEQGDSAMYLCSEGDEKAFFGQGTRLTVV.

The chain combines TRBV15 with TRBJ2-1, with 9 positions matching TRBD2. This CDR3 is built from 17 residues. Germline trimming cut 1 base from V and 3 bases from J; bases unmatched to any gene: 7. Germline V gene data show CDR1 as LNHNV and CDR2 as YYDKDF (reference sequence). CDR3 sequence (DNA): TGTGCCACCAGCAGAGTGATAGCGGGAGTCTACTACAATGAGCAGTTCTTC. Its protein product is CATSRVIAGVYYNEQFF. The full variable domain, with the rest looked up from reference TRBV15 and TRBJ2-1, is DAMVIQNPRYQVTQFGKPVTLSCSQTLNHNVMYWYQQKSSQAPKLLFHYYDKDFNNEADTPDNFQSRRPNTSFCFLDIRSPGLGDTAMYLCATSRVIAGVYYNEQFFGPGTRLTVL.

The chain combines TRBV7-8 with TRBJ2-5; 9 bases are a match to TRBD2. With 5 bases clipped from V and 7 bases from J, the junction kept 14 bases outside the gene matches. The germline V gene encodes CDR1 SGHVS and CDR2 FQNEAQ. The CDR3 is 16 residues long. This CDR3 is CASSPRIASGMGTQYF. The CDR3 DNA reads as TGTGCCAGCAGCCCCCGGATAGCTAGCGGGATGGGGACCCAGTACTTC. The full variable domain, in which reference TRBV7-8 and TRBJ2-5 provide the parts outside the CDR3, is GAGVSQSPRYKVAKRGQDVALRCDPISGHVSLFWYQQALGQGPEFLTYFQNEAQLDKSGLPSDRFFAERPEGSVSTLKIQRTQQEDSAVYLCASSPRIASGMGTQYFGPGTRLLVL.

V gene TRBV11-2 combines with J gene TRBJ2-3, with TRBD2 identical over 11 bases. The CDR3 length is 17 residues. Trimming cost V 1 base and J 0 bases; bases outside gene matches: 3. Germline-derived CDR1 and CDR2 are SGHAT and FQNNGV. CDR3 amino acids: CASSLGASGRSTDTQYF. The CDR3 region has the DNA TGTGCCAGCAGCTTAGGGGCTAGCGGGAGGAGCACAGATACGCAGTATTTT.

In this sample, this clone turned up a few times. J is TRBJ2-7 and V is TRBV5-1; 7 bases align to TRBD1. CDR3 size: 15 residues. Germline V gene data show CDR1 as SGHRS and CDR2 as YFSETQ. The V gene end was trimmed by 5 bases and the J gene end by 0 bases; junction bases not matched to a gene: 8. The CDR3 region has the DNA TGCGCCAGCAGGGTTGACAGGGTGGGCTCCTACGAGCAGTACTTC. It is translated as CASRVDRVGSYEQYF.

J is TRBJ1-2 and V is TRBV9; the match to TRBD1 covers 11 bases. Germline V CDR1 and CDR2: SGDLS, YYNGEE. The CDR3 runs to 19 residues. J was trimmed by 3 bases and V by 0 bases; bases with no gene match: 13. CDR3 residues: CASSVGGRTGGSVDYGYTF. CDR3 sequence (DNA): TGTGCCAGCAGCGTAGGGGGAAGGACAGGGGGCTCCGTGGACTATGGCTACACCTTC.

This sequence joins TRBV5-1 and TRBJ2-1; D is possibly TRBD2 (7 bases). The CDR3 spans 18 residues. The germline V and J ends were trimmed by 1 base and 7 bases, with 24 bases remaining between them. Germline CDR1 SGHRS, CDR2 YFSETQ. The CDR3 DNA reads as TGCGCCAGCAGCTTGAACCCGGCCGTCGGACTAGACAGGAATGAGCAGTTCTTC. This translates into CASSLNPAVGLDRNEQFF.

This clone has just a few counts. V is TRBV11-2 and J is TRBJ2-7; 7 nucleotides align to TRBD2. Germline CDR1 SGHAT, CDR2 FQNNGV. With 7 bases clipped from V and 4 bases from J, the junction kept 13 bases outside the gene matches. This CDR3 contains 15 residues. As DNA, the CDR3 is TGTGCCAGCACCTCCCCGGGGGGAGTTGGTTACGAGCAGTACTTC. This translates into CASTSPGGVGYEQYF.

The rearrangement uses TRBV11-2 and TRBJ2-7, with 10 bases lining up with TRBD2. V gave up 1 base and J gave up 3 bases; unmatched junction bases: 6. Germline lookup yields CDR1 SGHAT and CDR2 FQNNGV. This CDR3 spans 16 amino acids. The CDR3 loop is CASSLVQASGSYEQYF. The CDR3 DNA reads TGTGCCAGCAGCTTAGTTCAGGCTAGCGGGAGCTACGAGCAGTACTTC.

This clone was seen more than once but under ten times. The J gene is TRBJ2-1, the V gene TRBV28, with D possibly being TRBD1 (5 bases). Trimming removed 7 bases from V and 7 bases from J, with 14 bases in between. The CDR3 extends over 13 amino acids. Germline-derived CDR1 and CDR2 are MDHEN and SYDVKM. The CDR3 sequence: CASTKLPGNEQFF. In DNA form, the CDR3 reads TGTGCCAGCACCAAACTCCCAGGGAATGAGCAGTTCTTC.

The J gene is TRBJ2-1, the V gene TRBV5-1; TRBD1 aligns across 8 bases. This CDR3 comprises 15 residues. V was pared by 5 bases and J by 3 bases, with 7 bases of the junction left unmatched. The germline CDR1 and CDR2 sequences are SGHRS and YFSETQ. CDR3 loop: CASRLSTGVYNEQFF. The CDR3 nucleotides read TGCGCCAGCAGACTGTCGACAGGGGTCTACAATGAGCAGTTCTTC.

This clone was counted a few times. CDR3 sequence (DNA): TGTGCCTGGAGGGGCCTCGGTGGGGGAGGGGGCTACACCTTC. This codes for CAWRGLGGGGGYTF. The chain has TRBV30 and TRBJ1-2; D might be TRBD1 (5 bases). This CDR3 region has 14 residues. V was pared by 3 bases and J by 8 bases, with 19 bases between. Germline values: CDR1 GTSNPN, CDR2 SVGIG (reference sequence).